The 6 T cell receptor beta chains below all came from one sample that was sequenced in a study of blood T cells in healthy people across ages. It was with a sample-barcoded 5' primer and a J-beta primer mix that a second PCR of roughly 7 to 12 cycles was run. Via MiXCR, TCRdb re-called the 5' RACE reads, giving one row per CDR3 protein. The sample has approximately 800,000 distinct CDR3 sequences; around three fifths are singletons. The sequenced sample was blood. These TCRs come from a man aged 35 to 55 in good health.

This clonotype was counted once. The V and J genes are TRBV12-3 or TRBV12-4 and TRBJ2-5, with D unclear. Trimming shortened V by 6 bases and J by 2 bases, and 19 bases separated the two germline ends. The CDR3 covers 16 residues. This CDR3 reads CASRPQPAHGQETQYF. The CDR3 DNA reads TGTGCCAGCAGGCCTCAACCCGCCCATGGTCAAGAGACCCAGTACTTC.

The chain has TRBV12-3 or TRBV12-4 and TRBJ1-2, with 7 bases identical to TRBD1. The CDR3 consists of 17 residues. V was pared by 4 bases and J by 4 bases, with 15 bases of the junction left unmatched. CDR3 amino acids: CASSSIRQGYGSYGYTF. The CDR3 nucleotides are TGTGCCAGCAGTTCCATTAGACAGGGTTACGGGAGCTATGGCTACACCTTC.

V gene TRBV14 combines with J gene TRBJ2-3; the D gene is possibly TRBD1 (6 bases). The CDR3 is 15 amino acids. CDR1 and CDR2 from the germline V gene are SGHDN and FVKESK. Trimming left V 4 bases short and J 0 bases short, with 11 bases between. The CDR3 DNA is TGTGCCAGCAGCCCTGGACAGATCAGCACAGATACGCAGTATTTT. Translated: CASSPGQISTDTQYF.

This rearrangement joins TRBV30 to TRBJ2-3; 9 nucleotides agree with TRBD2. From germline, CDR1 is GTSNPN and CDR2 SVGIG (reference sequence). The CDR3 runs to 15 residues. The V segment lost 2 bases and the J segment 4 bases; nucleotides outside the gene matches: 7. The CDR3 sequence: CAWSLAGGAADTQYF. The CDR3 DNA follows: TGTGCCTGGAGTCTTGCGGGGGGGGCCGCAGATACGCAGTATTTT. The full variable domain, with the rest looked up from reference TRBV30 and TRBJ2-3, is SQTIHQWPATLVQPVGSPLSLECTVEGTSNPNLYWYRQAAGRGLQLLFYSVGIGQISSEVPQNLSASRPQDRQFILSSKKLLLSDSGFYLCAWSLAGGAADTQYFGPGTRLTVL.

This chain uses TRBV7-9 with TRBJ1-2; D might be TRBD1 (6 bases). Looked up from germline, CDR1 is SEHNR and CDR2 is FQNEAQ (reference sequence). The CDR3 has 16 residues. V was cut by 5 bases and J by 1 base, with 17 bases left in between. The CDR3 loop is CASSLGGGWDNYGYTF. Here the CDR3 DNA reads TGTGCCAGCAGCCTAGGTGGGGGCTGGGATAACTATGGCTACACCTTC.

The rearrangement links TRBV5-1 to TRBJ1-2, with D tentatively TRBD1 (5 bases). Per germline, CDR1 SGHRS and CDR2 YFSETQ. Trimming took 4 bases from V and 2 from J, leaving 12 bases between them. The CDR3 has 14 residues. The CDR3 sequence: CASSPSGTNYGYTF. Here the CDR3 DNA reads TGCGCCAGCAGCCCCTCGGGGACGAACTATGGCTACACCTTC. Combining the CDR3 with reference TRBV5-1 and TRBJ1-2 gives the whole variable domain KAGVTQTPRYLIKTRGQQVTLSCSPISGHRSVSWYQQTPGQGLQFLFEYFSETQRNKGNFPGRFSGRQFSNSRSEMNVSTLELGDSALYLCASSPSGTNYGYTFGSGTRLTVV.